These 29 T cell receptor beta chains share one sample of origin, sequenced in a study of shared clonotypes between healthy human individuals. Method: immunoSEQ multiplex PCR; TCRdb's copy keeps in-frame clones and lacks some. Among approximately 500,000 clones, more than 75% were seen once, and the ten largest hold 12%. The sequencing input was PBMCs. These receptors all stem from a woman in her thirties or forties in good health. Some clones in this sample may be carry-over from other donors' samples.

The rearrangement links TRBV7-2 to TRBJ2-2; D unclear. Germline CDR1 reads SGHTA; CDR2 reads FQGNSA. Trimming cost V 3 bases and J 5 bases, with 4 bases left between them. The CDR3 covers 12 residues. As DNA, the CDR3 is TGTGCCAGCAGCTTTACGACCGGGGAGCTGTTTTTT. It codes for CASSFTTGELFF.

This clone appeared once. The chain is built from TRBV5-4 and TRBJ2-1; 13 bases fit TRBD2. Germline CDR1 reads SGHNT; CDR2 reads YYREEE (reference sequence). The V gene end was trimmed by 5 bases and the J gene end by 2 bases; junction bases not matched to a gene: 10. The CDR3 runs 18 residues. The chain's CDR3 is CASSTPGLAGKTYNEQFF. The CDR3 DNA reads TGTGCCAGCAGTACACCGGGACTAGCGGGGAAAACCTACAATGAGCAGTTCTTC.

The chain recombines TRBV11-3 with TRBJ2-1; weak D call: TRBD2 (6 bases). V was pared by 4 bases and J by 7 bases, with 17 bases between. Germline assignment: CDR1 SGHNT and CDR2 YENEEA. The CDR3 runs to 15 residues. The CDR3 reads CASSWGGTGDNEQFF. In DNA form, the CDR3 reads TGTGCCAGCAGCTGGGGCGGGACCGGGGATAATGAGCAGTTCTTC.

There are many counts of this clone. The sample has other DNA sequences that encode this CDR3 too. V usage is TRBV18 and J usage is TRBJ2-7; 12 nucleotides match TRBD2. Germline CDR1 and CDR2: KGHSH and LQKENI. The trim removed 3 bases at V and 6 bases at J, leaving 6 bases unmatched. The CDR3 contains 15 residues. CDR3 loop: CASSPTQGLAGEQYF. The CDR3 coding sequence is TGTGCCAGCTCACCTACCCAGGGACTAGCGGGCGAGCAGTACTTC.

This clone showed up just a few times. The chain employs TRBV7-9 and TRBJ1-5; D gene ambiguous. The CDR3 length is 13 residues. Trimming left V 5 bases short and J 4 bases short, with 9 bases between. Germline-derived CDR1 and CDR2 are SEHNR and FQNEAQ (reference sequence). For the CDR3, the DNA is TGTGCCAGCAGCCCCGGTGGGAATCAGCCCCAGCATTTT. Amino acids: CASSPGGNQPQHF.

This clone was observed once. At one end, the junction sequence differs from germline, possibly due to a read error. The chain couples TRBV10-3 to TRBJ2-7, with 7 bases fitting TRBD2. Germline V gene sequence: CDR1 ENHRY, CDR2 SYGVKD. There are 14 residues in the CDR3. DNA for the CDR3: TGTGTCATCAGTGAGTCGGGAGGAGGAGACGAGCAGTACTTC. Translating gives CVISESGGGDEQYF.

V and J are TRBV11-2 and TRBJ1-4; D is unresolved. Germline V gene sequence: CDR1 SGHAT, CDR2 FQNNGV. V lost 6 bases to trimming and J lost 5 bases, with 13 bases between them. The CDR3 is 14 residues long. DNA for the CDR3: TGTGCCAGCAGAAAAGGACTCTACAATGAAAAACTGTTTTTT. Translating it yields CASRKGLYNEKLFF.

V usage is TRBV13 and J usage is TRBJ1-2; TRBD1 is a possible D gene (5 bases). V dropped 8 bases and J dropped 0 bases, with 16 bases sitting between them. This CDR3 comprises 15 residues. Per germline, CDR1 PRHDT and CDR2 FYEKMQ (reference sequence). The CDR3 DNA follows: TGTGCCAGCGCTCTTCGGGACGGAACTAACTATGGCTACACCTTC. Protein sequence: CASALRDGTNYGYTF.

This chain joins TRBV11-2 and TRBJ2-1; tentatively, D is TRBD2 (5 bases). Trimming shortened V by 5 bases and J by 8 bases, and 16 bases separated the two germline ends. From germline, CDR1 is SGHAT and CDR2 FQNNGV. The CDR3 loop spans 14 amino acids. CDR3 nucleotide sequence: TGTGCCAGCAGCGTCTCCGGGATTACGGATGAGCAGTTCTTC. The encoded protein is CASSVSGITDEQFF.

This clone came up once. The chain couples TRBV2 to TRBJ2-3; D gene unclear. Trimming shortened V by 8 bases and J by 4 bases, and 10 bases separated the two germline ends. The CDR3 length is 12 residues. Germline loops: CDR1 SNHLY, CDR2 FYNNEI. The CDR3 sequence is CASCWSADTQYF. The CDR3 bases are TGTGCCAGCTGTTGGAGCGCAGATACGCAGTATTTT. Full variable domain (rest looked up from reference TRBV2 and TRBJ2-3): EPEVTQTPSHQVTQMGQEVILRCVPISNHLYFYWYRQILGQKVEFLVSFYNNEISEKSEIFDDQFSVERPDGSNFTLKIRSTKLEDSAMYFCASCWSADTQYFGPGTRLTVL.

The J gene is TRBJ2-1, the V gene TRBV7-9; tentative D call: TRBD2 (7 bases). This CDR3 spans 13 amino acids. Trimming left V 3 bases short and J 14 bases short, with 17 bases between. Germline V gene data show CDR1 as SEHNR and CDR2 as FQNEAQ (reference sequence). The CDR3 DNA reads TGTGCCAGCAGCTTGTCCGACGGGGGGCAAAAGTTCTTC. This translates into CASSLSDGGQKFF.

This clone was detected a few times. V gene TRBV5-5 combines with J gene TRBJ2-3; D remains unclear. The V end was cut by 2 bases, the J end by 1 base, with 8 bases between. Germline CDR1 is SGHKS and CDR2 is YYEKEE (reference sequence). The CDR3 runs 14 residues. This chain's CDR3 is CASSFGLGTDTQYF. The CDR3 nucleotides are TGTGCCAGCAGCTTCGGGTTGGGCACAGATACGCAGTATTTT.

This clone appeared a single time. The CDR3 is CASRTGSGANVLTF. CDR3 nucleotides: TGTGCCAGCAGGACAGGGTCCGGGGCCAACGTCCTGACTTTC. The chain employs TRBV28 and TRBJ2-6; 7 nucleotides agree with TRBD1. With V trimmed by 6 bases and J by 4 bases, 3 bases remained unmatched. The CDR3 runs to 14 residues. The germline CDR1 and CDR2 sequences are MDHEN and SYDVKM.

The rearrangement uses TRBV13 and TRBJ2-5, with D unresolved. Trimming shortened V by 3 bases and J by 2 bases, and 7 bases separated the two germline ends. CDR1 is PRHDT, CDR2 FYEKMQ, per germline (reference sequence). This CDR3 contains 13 residues. The DNA of the CDR3 is TGTGCCAGCAGCTTTTGGGAACAAGAGACCCAGTACTTC. This sequence encodes CASSFWEQETQYF.

This clone was seen repeatedly, ten times or more. V is TRBV5-1 and J is TRBJ2-1, with TRBD2 matching over 7 bases. V trimming: 4 bases; J trimming: 5 bases; junction bases outside the gene matches: 3. The CDR3 has 13 residues. The germline V gene encodes CDR1 SGHRS and CDR2 YFSETQ. The CDR3 nucleotides read TGCGCCAGCAGCCAAGGACTAGACAATGAGCAGTTCTTC. Amino acids: CASSQGLDNEQFF.

The rearrangement uses TRBV15 and TRBJ2-2, with a tentative D call TRBD2 (6 bases). The CDR3 is 14 residues long. V shed 1 base and J shed 7 bases, with 10 bases lying between them. Germline V gene lookup returns CDR1 LNHNV and CDR2 YYDKDF (reference sequence). CDR3: CATSRGGDSGELFF. CDR3 nucleotides: TGTGCCACCAGCAGAGGCGGGGATAGCGGGGAGCTGTTTTTT.

This chain joins TRBV18 and TRBJ1-1; TRBD1 agrees at 7 bases. CDR3 size: 16 residues. With 2 bases clipped from V and 5 bases from J, the junction kept 11 bases outside the gene matches. Germline values: CDR1 KGHSH, CDR2 LQKENI. This CDR3 is CASSPDRVRRMTEAFF. The DNA of the CDR3 is TGTGCCAGCTCACCAGACAGGGTACGTCGGATGACTGAAGCTTTCTTT.

The chain combines TRBV6-6 with TRBJ2-2; D might be TRBD1 (6 bases). V lost 5 bases, J lost 6 bases, and 7 bases lay in between. From germline, CDR1 is MNHNY and CDR2 SVGAGI (reference sequence). The CDR3 length is 12 residues. CDR3 loop: CASSQGPGELFF. DNA of the CDR3: TGTGCCAGCAGTCAGGGGCCCGGGGAGCTGTTTTTT.

The chain combines TRBV19 with TRBJ2-3; D is ambiguous. CDR1 and CDR2 from the germline V gene are LNHDA and SQIVND (reference sequence). Deletions cut 3 bases from V and 2 bases from J, with 15 bases between. The CDR3 is 16 residues long. The CDR3 DNA follows: TGTGCCAGTAGTATTGTCTTAGATCGGATCACAGATACGCAGTATTTT. Translating gives CASSIVLDRITDTQYF.

The rearrangement joins TRBV4-2 to TRBJ2-2; 8 bases match TRBD2. This CDR3 is 16 amino acids long. With V trimmed by 1 base and J by 7 bases, 8 bases remained unmatched. Germline V gives CDR1 LGHNA, CDR2 YNFKEQ. The CDR3 coding sequence is TGTGCCAGCAGCCAAGCGGGAGGGCCGGTAGGCGGGGAGCTGTTTTTT. The encoded protein is CASSQAGGPVGGELFF.

The chain recombines TRBV5-8 with TRBJ1-5; D uncertain. The germline CDR1 and CDR2 sequences are SGHTS and YDEGEE. V lost 4 bases and J 6 bases, leaving 20 bases between the germline ends. The CDR3 loop spans 16 amino acids. CDR3 region: CASSVLFEVWSQPQHF. The DNA for the CDR3 is TGTGCCAGCAGCGTACTCTTCGAGGTTTGGAGTCAGCCCCAGCATTTT.

This clone has just one count. This rearrangement joins TRBV5-1 to TRBJ1-5, with a possible D match to TRBD1 (6 bases). The CDR3 has 14 residues. V was clipped by 0 bases and J by 9 bases, with 13 bases between them. Germline-derived CDR1 and CDR2 are SGHRS and YFSETQ. The CDR3 nucleotides are TGCGCCAGCAGCTTGGTGGCAGGGGACGGGCCCCAGCATTTT. It yields the protein CASSLVAGDGPQHF.

The rearrangement links TRBV2 to TRBJ2-5, with 10 bases matching TRBD1. The CDR3 extends over 14 amino acids. Losses at the gene ends were 4 bases for V and 5 bases for J; bases not matched to a gene: 4. The V gene's germline CDR1 is SNHLY and CDR2 FYNNEI. The DNA for the CDR3 is TGTGCCAGCAGTGTGGACAGGGGGGGTGAGACCCAGTACTTC. Amino acid sequence: CASSVDRGGETQYF.

At least ten counts were recorded for this clone. The gene calls are TRBV4-1 and TRBJ1-1; D gene uncertain. The CDR3 consists of 15 residues. The germline CDR1 and CDR2 sequences are MGHRA and YSYEKL. Between the trimmed V and J ends, which lost 3 bases and 3 bases, there was a span of 14 bases. DNA of the CDR3: TGCGCCAGCAGCCAGGGCTCGGGTGGGTACACTGAAGCTTTCTTT. As protein: CASSQGSGGYTEAFF.

The J gene is TRBJ1-2, the V gene TRBV30; no firm D call. Per germline, CDR1 GTSNPN and CDR2 SVGIG (reference sequence). CDR3 size: 13 residues. Trimming removed 4 bases at V and 3 bases at J, with 12 bases between. CDR3 sequence reads: CAWTGKVYYGYTF. The CDR3 nucleotides are TGTGCCTGGACCGGGAAGGTATACTATGGCTACACCTTC.

This rearrangement joins TRBV2 to TRBJ1-2, with D unresolved. Deletions cut 5 bases from V and 0 bases from J, with 10 bases between. CDR1 and CDR2 (germline): SNHLY, FYNNEI. The CDR3 is 14 amino acids. CDR3 DNA: TGTGCCAGCAGTCGCACGCTAGCTAACTATGGCTACACCTTC. Translating gives CASSRTLANYGYTF.

This chain connects TRBV9 to TRBJ1-6; TRBD1 is a possible D gene (6 bases). This CDR3 comprises 14 residues. V lost 4 bases to trimming and J lost 8 bases, with 13 bases between them. The germline gives CDR1 SGDLS, CDR2 YYNGEE. The CDR3 bases are TGTGCCAGCAGCTATACAGGGCGCGATTCACCCCTCCACTTT. Its translation: CASSYTGRDSPLHF.

The chain links TRBV28 to TRBJ1-2; D perhaps matches TRBD1 (6 bases). CDR1 is MDHEN and CDR2 is SYDVKM in the germline V gene. This CDR3 comprises 15 residues. Trimming left V 6 bases short and J 4 bases short, with 18 bases between. CDR3 in amino acids: CASRGGTGFGYGYTF. The CDR3 region has the DNA TGTGCCAGCAGGGGGGGTACAGGGTTTGGCTATGGCTACACCTTC.

The chain joins TRBV6-1 to TRBJ2-7, with D uncertain. Germline V gives CDR1 MNHNS, CDR2 SASEGT. CDR3 length: 15 amino acids. Trimming removed 7 bases from V and 3 bases from J, with 19 bases in between. The CDR3 loop reads CASTPPSGSLYEQYF. DNA of the CDR3: TGTGCCAGCACCCCTCCTTCCGGGTCACTCTACGAGCAGTACTTC.